The sequence of this TCR beta chain was determined in a study of graft-versus-host responses after intestinal transplantation. Study-level information: Induction using anti-thymocyte globulin, followed by tacrolimus and steroids for roughly 3 years, was given to all recipients.

CDR3 length: 14 residues. V gave up 8 bases and J gave up 0 bases, with 10 bases separating them. The germline CDR1 and CDR2 sequences are MDHEN and SYDVKM. The assay was immunoSEQ multiplex PCR, and TCRdb's table has in-frame clones only and misses some. The repertoire holds tens of thousands of clones, about 89% seen once, with around 2.5% in the top ten. The specimen was PBMCs, collected around 330 days after intestinal transplant. The rearrangement uses TRBV28 and TRBJ1-4; perhaps TRBD1 as D (6 bases). The TCR originated in a human patient who received an intestinal transplant, so some T cells may come from the graft donor. CDR3 amino acids: CASSRQATNEKLFF. The CDR3 DNA follows: TGTGCCAGCTCCAGACAGGCAACTAATGAAAAACTGTTTTTT.